This TCR beta chain originates from a study of T cell responses to AZD1222 COVID-19 vaccine. The CDR3 contains 12 residues. The V segment lost 7 bases and the J segment 13 bases; nucleotides outside the gene matches: 10. CDR1 SQVTM and CDR2 ANQGSEA come from the germline V gene. The data were produced by immunoSEQ multiplex PCR, yet TCRdb's version contains in-frame clones alone and is incomplete. The table shows 100,000 or so clones, with roughly 90% occurring only once. This clonotype was sampled from an adult in good health. This chain uses TRBV29-1 with TRBJ1-6, with 7 bases matching TRBD1. Sample: peripheral blood, taken on day 0 of AZD1222 vaccination. The CDR3 nucleotides read TGCAGCGCTAACGAGGTCAGGGGGCCCCTCCACTTT. It yields the protein CSANEVRGPLHF.